The 21 T cell receptor beta chains below were found in one sample sequenced in a study of cytomegalovirus exposure and HLA in healthy donors. With 60 Vbeta and 13 Jbeta primers, the PCR was carried out. TCRdb's copy holds only in-frame clones and misses some; the assay was immunoSEQ multiplex PCR. Of some 140,000 clones in the sample, approximately 90% were seen once. Sequencing input: PBMCs. These receptors all come from a woman aged 25 to 39 in good health and CMV-seronegative.

V gene TRBV7-8 combines with J gene TRBJ1-1; 9 bases match TRBD1. V was pared by 8 bases and J by 3 bases, with 4 bases of the junction left unmatched. The CDR3 loop spans 13 amino acids. In germline, CDR1 is SGHVS, CDR2 FQNEAQ. Written as DNA, the CDR3 is TGTGCCAGCGCCACAGGGGGCTACACTGAAGCTTTCTTT. Translating it yields CASATGGYTEAFF. Full variable domain (rest looked up from reference TRBV7-8 and TRBJ1-1): GAGVSQSPRYKVAKRGQDVALRCDPISGHVSLFWYQQALGQGPEFLTYFQNEAQLDKSGLPSDRFFAERPEGSVSTLKIQRTQQEDSAVYLCASATGGYTEAFFGQGTRLTVV.

V gene TRBV7-9 combines with J gene TRBJ2-7; a weak D match, TRBD2 (5 bases). The CDR3 is made up of 15 amino acids. Trimming removed 4 bases from V and 3 bases from J, with 16 bases in between. Germline loops: CDR1 SEHNR, CDR2 FQNEAQ (reference sequence). The CDR3 nucleotides are TGTGCCAGCAGCTCCTCTAAAAGCGGTTTCTACGAGCAGTACTTC. It is translated as CASSSSKSGFYEQYF. The full variable domain, its missing parts supplied by reference TRBV7-9 and TRBJ2-7, is DTGVSQNPRHKITKRGQNVTFRCDPISEHNRLYWYRQTLGQGPEFLTYFQNEAQLEKSRLLSDRFSAERPKGSFSTLEIQRTEQGDSAMYLCASSSSKSGFYEQYFGPGTRLTVT.

Turning to this clone: A junction boundary mismatches the germline segment, possibly from a read error. The CDR3 coding sequence is TGTGCCAGCAGCCCACGACAGGGAACACCTCGTATCTTC. This translates into CASSPRQGTPRIF. The gene calls are TRBV7-8 and TRBJ2-7; 7 bases line up with TRBD1. CDR3 length: 13 residues. Per the germline V gene, CDR1 is SGHVS and CDR2 is FQNEAQ.

This chain joins TRBV9 and TRBJ2-5; TRBD1 is a possible D gene (5 bases). The germline CDR1 and CDR2 sequences are SGDLS and YYNGEE. The CDR3 consists of 13 residues. V lost 1 base to trimming and J lost 5 bases, with 9 bases between them. CDR3 DNA sequence: TGTGCCAGCAGCGTACAGGGCCTGGAGACCCAGTACTTC. The encoded protein is CASSVQGLETQYF. Full variable domain (outside the CDR3, taken from reference TRBV9 and TRBJ2-5): DSGVTQTPKHLITATGQRVTLRCSPRSGDLSVYWYQQSLDQGLQFLIQYYNGEERAKGNILERFSAQQFPDLHSELNLSSLELGDSALYFCASSVQGLETQYFGPGTRLLVL.

The gene calls are TRBV6-5 and TRBJ1-1, with a tentative D call TRBD1 (5 bases). V lost 2 bases, J lost 2 bases, and 9 bases lay in between. The CDR3 sequence is 14 residues long. The germline CDR1 and CDR2 sequences are MNHEY and SVGAGI. Written as DNA, the CDR3 is TGTGCCAGCAGTTACAGGGGCCGAAACACTGAAGCTTTCTTT. Translated: CASSYRGRNTEAFF.

V and J are TRBV18 and TRBJ2-7; 10 bases are shared with TRBD1. V shed 4 bases and J 6 bases; nucleotides not matched to a gene: 9. The V gene's germline CDR1 is KGHSH and CDR2 LQKENI. CDR3 length equals 15 residues. DNA for the CDR3: TGTGCCAGCTCACTAGACAGGGGGCGCTTCTCCGAGCAGTACTTC. Translated: CASSLDRGRFSEQYF.

The chain carries TRBV28 and TRBJ2-7; no clear D. This CDR3 contains 13 residues. Trimming removed 6 bases at V and 0 bases at J, with 9 bases between. Looked up from germline, CDR1 is MDHEN and CDR2 is SYDVKM. The DNA for the CDR3 is TGTGCCAGCAGGGCGGTTTCCTCCTACGAGCAGTACTTC. Amino acid sequence: CASRAVSSYEQYF.

The genes are TRBV29-1 and TRBJ2-7; 7 nucleotides line up with TRBD2. This CDR3 is 14 amino acids long. Per germline, CDR1 SQVTM and CDR2 ANQGSEA. Trimming took 0 bases from V and 5 from J; bases not matched to a gene: 7. In nucleotides, the CDR3 is TGCAGCGTTGAAGATGGGGTGGGGGGGAACGAGCAGTACTTC. Residues: CSVEDGVGGNEQYF.

The chain recombines TRBV19 with TRBJ2-1; a possible D gene is TRBD2 (6 bases). Germline V lookup: CDR1 LNHDA, CDR2 SQIVND (reference sequence). There are 13 residues in the CDR3. The V and J ends lost 4 bases and 6 bases respectively, with 10 bases between them. CDR3: CASSRGVSNEQFF. The CDR3 DNA reads as TGTGCCAGTAGTAGGGGGGTGAGCAATGAGCAGTTCTTC.

The chain couples TRBV7-2 to TRBJ2-5, with unresolved D. CDR3 length equals 14 residues. The germline gives CDR1 SGHTA, CDR2 FQGNSA. Deletions cut 1 base from V and 0 bases from J, with 6 bases between. CDR3 bases: TGTGCCAGCAGCTTAGACGGGTACCAAGAGACCCAGTACTTC. Its protein product is CASSLDGYQETQYF.

Only one count was recorded for this clone. The CDR3 region is CASSLIGLASTGELFF. DNA for the CDR3: TGTGCCAGCAGCTTAATCGGACTAGCTTCCACCGGGGAGCTGTTTTTT. This chain links TRBV7-2 with TRBJ2-2; 8 bases are a match to TRBD2. J gave up 4 bases and V 2 bases, and 6 bases lay outside the gene matches. Germline CDR1 is SGHTA and CDR2 is FQGNSA. The CDR3 contains 16 residues.

Comments on this clone: An end of the junction differs from the germline gene, which may be a read error. This chain uses TRBV7-9 with TRBJ1-5, with 8 bases fitting TRBD1. This CDR3 contains 12 residues. Germline CDR1 and CDR2: SEHNR and FQNEAQ (reference sequence). The CDR3 sequence is CASSLALDRVVF. CDR3 nucleotide sequence: TGTGCCAGCAGCTTAGCGTTGGACAGGGTTGTTTTT.

The chain has TRBV28 and TRBJ1-3; 10 bases agree with TRBD1. Germline assignment: CDR1 MDHEN and CDR2 SYDVKM. With 5 bases clipped from V and 7 bases from J, the junction kept 8 bases outside the gene matches. CDR3 length: 15 residues. The CDR3 nucleotides read TGTGCCAGCAGTCCTCAGACAGGGGGCTTGAACACCATATATTTT. It encodes CASSPQTGGLNTIYF.

The chain couples TRBV7-2 to TRBJ2-1; 7 bases align to TRBD1. Germline-derived CDR1 and CDR2 are SGHTA and FQGNSA. This CDR3 is 16 amino acids long. After removal of 4 bases from V and 0 bases from J, the junction contained 6 bases not matched to a gene. The chain's CDR3 is CASSSTGYSSYNEQFF. CDR3 DNA sequence: TGTGCCAGCAGCTCGACAGGGTATAGCTCCTACAATGAGCAGTTCTTC.

Here the CDR3 reads CASSPLAGAYTGELFF. The CDR3 DNA sequence: TGTGCCAGCTCACCACTAGCGGGGGCGTACACCGGGGAGCTGTTTTTT. The V gene is TRBV18, the J gene TRBJ2-2; 9 positions agree with TRBD2. V shed 1 base, J shed 3 bases, and the junction held 3 bases outside the gene matches. There are 16 residues in the CDR3. In germline, CDR1 is KGHSH, CDR2 LQKENI.

V gene TRBV2 combines with J gene TRBJ2-1; TRBD1 aligns across 8 bases. CDR3 length: 14 residues. Germline V gene lookup returns CDR1 SNHLY and CDR2 FYNNEI. V was pared by 3 bases and J by 4 bases, with 2 bases of the junction left unmatched. The chain's CDR3 is CASSDQGAYNEQFF. DNA for the CDR3: TGTGCCAGCAGTGATCAGGGGGCATACAATGAGCAGTTCTTC.

V is TRBV4-3 and J is TRBJ2-2, with 7 positions matching TRBD1. Losses at the gene ends were 3 bases for V and 5 bases for J; bases not matched to a gene: 6. The CDR3 loop spans 15 amino acids. Germline V gene sequence: CDR1 LGHNA, CDR2 YSLEER. CDR3 nucleotide sequence: TGCGCCAGCAGCCAGGGGACAGAACTGACCGGGGAGCTGTTTTTT. Translating it yields CASSQGTELTGELFF.

V is TRBV19 and J is TRBJ1-5; 7 nucleotides match TRBD1. The germline V gene has CDR1 LNHDA and CDR2 SQIVND (reference sequence). The CDR3 consists of 15 residues. The ends lost 3 bases at V and 0 bases at J; junction bases unmatched: 2. The CDR3 is CASSIDRASNQPQHF. The DNA for the CDR3 is TGTGCCAGTAGTATCGACAGGGCTAGCAATCAGCCCCAGCATTTT.

V is TRBV28 and J is TRBJ2-3, with TRBD2 matching over 8 bases. Trimming at V came to 5 bases and at J to 1 base, leaving 8 bases not matched to a gene. Germline-derived CDR1 and CDR2 are MDHEN and SYDVKM. The CDR3 length is 16 residues. CDR3 loop: CASSPPGSGGTDTQYF. The CDR3 nucleotides read TGTGCCAGCAGTCCCCCGGGTAGCGGGGGCACAGATACGCAGTATTTT. The variable domain in full, completed from reference TRBV28 and TRBJ2-3, reads DVKVTQSSRYLVKRTGEKVFLECVQDMDHENMFWYRQDPGLGLRLIYFSYDVKMKEKGDIPEGYSVSREKKERFSLILESASTNQTSMYLCASSPPGSGGTDTQYFGPGTRLTVL.

The gene calls are TRBV10-3 and TRBJ2-7; 13 positions agree with TRBD2. The germline CDR1 and CDR2 sequences are ENHRY and SYGVKD. V lost 6 bases to trimming and J lost 3 bases; unmatched junction nucleotides: 11. The CDR3 loop spans 17 amino acids. The CDR3 region is CAIRNGTSGNPFYEQYF. In DNA, the CDR3 is TGTGCCATCAGAAATGGGACTAGCGGGAACCCCTTCTACGAGCAGTACTTC.

The chain employs TRBV5-6 and TRBJ1-1; TRBD1 agrees at 7 bases. Germline lookup yields CDR1 SGHDT and CDR2 YYEEEE. CDR3 length: 14 amino acids. The ends lost 4 bases at V and 4 bases at J; junction bases unmatched: 7. DNA for the CDR3: TGTGCCAGCAGCCCGGGACAGCCAGTCACTGAAGCTTTCTTT. This gives the protein CASSPGQPVTEAFF.